The 32 T cell receptor beta chains reported below all come from one sample, sequenced in a study of T cell responses to AZD1222 COVID-19 vaccine. Using immunoSEQ multiplex PCR, the repertoire was profiled, and TCRdb retains in-frame clones only, with some absent. The table lists about 140,000 clones. Sequencing was done on a sample of peripheral blood. The receptors derive from an adult in good health.

This CDR3 reads CASSRKSGLTQETQYF. As DNA, the CDR3 is TGTGCCAGCTCACGGAAGAGCGGACTAACACAAGAGACCCAGTACTTC. The chain combines TRBV18 with TRBJ2-5, with a tentative D call TRBD2 (6 bases). This CDR3 comprises 16 residues. Trimming cost V 4 bases and J 2 bases, with 17 bases left between them. Per germline, CDR1 KGHSH and CDR2 LQKENI.

This chain links TRBV5-3 with TRBJ1-2; D is undetermined. TRBV5-3 is an ORF, with its function uncertain. The CDR3 loop spans 14 amino acids. The V end was cut by 0 bases, the J end by 9 bases, with 15 bases between. The CDR3 protein is CARSLGPRNMSYTF. In DNA form, the CDR3 reads TGTGCCAGAAGCTTGGGGCCACGTAATATGAGCTACACCTTC.

About this clone: The same CDR3 is also encoded by other DNA sequences in this sample. The genes are TRBV7-2 and TRBJ2-1; the D gene is possibly TRBD2 (6 bases). The CDR3 consists of 14 residues. Trimming stripped 0 bases from V and 4 bases from J, with 7 bases between. The germline gives CDR1 SGHTA, CDR2 FQGNSA. The CDR3, as DNA: TGTGCCAGCAGCTTAGCTGGGGGGTACAATGAGCAGTTCTTC. Residues: CASSLAGGYNEQFF.

The chain's CDR3 is CATSTRRSAEETQYF. The CDR3 DNA reads as TGTGCCACCAGCACCCGACGAAGCGCCGAAGAGACCCAGTACTTC. The V gene is TRBV15, the J gene TRBJ2-5; unclear D gene. V was shortened by 4 bases and J by 3 bases, with 15 bases between the two germline ends. The germline CDR1 and CDR2 sequences are LNHNV and YYDKDF (reference sequence). This CDR3 is 15 amino acids long.

The chain joins TRBV19 to TRBJ1-1, with a tentative D call TRBD1 (5 bases). The CDR3 runs to 14 residues. Trimming shortened V by 5 bases and J by 1 base, and 11 bases separated the two germline ends. CDR1 LNHDA and CDR2 SQIVND come from the germline V gene (reference sequence). The CDR3 spells CASSPWGGNTEAFF. CDR3 sequence (DNA): TGTGCCAGTAGTCCCTGGGGGGGGAACACTGAAGCTTTCTTT.

The rearrangement joins TRBV4-1 to TRBJ1-1; TRBD1 is a possible D gene (6 bases). CDR3 length: 15 amino acids. Germline values: CDR1 MGHRA, CDR2 YSYEKL. V lost 1 base, J lost 1 base, and 10 bases lay in between. The CDR3 DNA follows: TGCGCCAGCAGCCAAGCGGTGGGGGCGAACACTGAAGCTTTCTTT. It is translated as CASSQAVGANTEAFF.

The CDR3 bases are TGTGCCAGCAGTGAACAGGGAAGAAATGAAAAACTGTTTTTT. Translated, it gives CASSEQGRNEKLFF. J is TRBJ1-4 and V is TRBV2; tentative D call: TRBD1 (5 bases). CDR1 SNHLY and CDR2 FYNNEI come from the germline V gene. The CDR3 is 14 amino acids. The V end was cut by 2 bases, the J end by 5 bases, with 9 bases between.

This sequence joins TRBV9 and TRBJ1-2; D remains unclear. Between the trimmed V and J ends, which lost 0 bases and 0 bases, there was a span of 9 bases. Germline V gene sequence: CDR1 SGDLS, CDR2 YYNGEE. The CDR3 loop spans 15 amino acids. CDR3 sequence reads: CASSVGDGSNYGYTF. CDR3 nucleotide sequence: TGTGCCAGCAGCGTAGGAGATGGGTCTAACTATGGCTACACCTTC.

V and J are TRBV6-5 and TRBJ1-2, with 7 bases identical to TRBD1. Germline V lookup: CDR1 MNHEY, CDR2 SVGAGI. V was clipped by 8 bases and J by 5 bases; unmatched bases: 14. The CDR3 has 15 residues. In DNA form, the CDR3 reads TGTGCCAGCCTTCAAGGGGGCAGTGGGGGGTATGGCTACACCTTC. Translating it yields CASLQGGSGGYGYTF.

The chain carries TRBV11-2 and TRBJ1-2, with 9 bases identical to TRBD1. Germline CDR1 SGHAT, CDR2 FQNNGV. The CDR3 consists of 15 residues. J was trimmed by 3 bases and V by 4 bases; bases with no gene match: 6. The CDR3: CASSSSGTGYYGYTF. CDR3 in DNA: TGTGCCAGCAGCTCTTCCGGGACAGGGTACTATGGCTACACCTTC.

The chain employs TRBV6-5 and TRBJ2-7; D may be TRBD1 (6 bases). There are 15 residues in the CDR3. Trimming pared 2 bases from V and 3 bases from J, leaving 14 bases between. CDR1 and CDR2 from the germline V gene are MNHEY and SVGAGI. The CDR3 here is CASSYGDPGDYEQYF. The CDR3 DNA follows: TGTGCCAGCAGTTACGGGGATCCAGGGGACTACGAGCAGTACTTC.

This chain uses TRBV7-6 with TRBJ2-5, with 16 bases lining up with TRBD2. The germline V gene encodes CDR1 SGHVS and CDR2 FNYEAQ. The V segment lost 5 bases and the J segment 5 bases; nucleotides outside the gene matches: 8. The CDR3 totals 17 residues. The DNA for the CDR3 is TGTGCCAGCAGCCCCGGGACTAGCGGGGGGGTCGGGGAGACCCAGTACTTC. This sequence encodes CASSPGTSGGVGETQYF.

The rearrangement links TRBV5-1 to TRBJ1-6; 9 bases line up with TRBD1. Germline V lookup: CDR1 SGHRS, CDR2 YFSETQ. The CDR3 extends over 16 amino acids. J was trimmed by 0 bases and V by 5 bases; bases with no gene match: 3. Here the CDR3 reads CASRLTGGSYNSPLHF. The CDR3 region has the DNA TGCGCCAGCAGACTGACAGGGGGCTCCTATAATTCACCCCTCCACTTT.

This chain joins TRBV7-2 and TRBJ2-7; D uncertain. V was pared by 1 base and J by 0 bases, with 10 bases between. The CDR3 has 15 amino acids. CDR1 is SGHTA, CDR2 FQGNSA, per germline. CDR3 coding DNA: TGTGCCAGCAGCTTAGACAGCTCAAGCTCCTACGAGCAGTACTTC. As protein: CASSLDSSSSYEQYF.

V gene TRBV5-1 combines with J gene TRBJ1-4, with no clear D. The V gene's germline CDR1 is SGHRS and CDR2 YFSETQ. The CDR3 is 15 residues long. V was shortened by 0 bases and J by 7 bases, with 13 bases between the two germline ends. In DNA, the CDR3 is TGCGCCAGCAGCTTGGTTGGGTCCGACGGTGAAAAACTGTTTTTT. Translation gives CASSLVGSDGEKLFF.

The V call is TRBV19, the J call TRBJ1-4; D uncertain. V was trimmed by 2 bases and J by 0 bases, leaving 7 bases between them. The CDR3 extends over 15 amino acids. Germline V gives CDR1 LNHDA, CDR2 SQIVND (reference sequence). The CDR3 nucleotides are TGTGCCAGTAGTATAAGCAAGGCAACTAATGAAAAACTGTTTTTT. Translated, it gives CASSISKATNEKLFF.

This rearrangement joins TRBV27 to TRBJ1-2; D remains ambiguous. CDR3 length: 18 residues. The germline gives CDR1 MNHEY, CDR2 SMNVEV (reference sequence). V lost 3 bases and J 2 bases, leaving 22 bases between the germline ends. CDR3 sequence reads: CASSFFPGEVVRNYGYTF. CDR3 sequence (DNA): TGTGCCAGCAGTTTCTTTCCCGGCGAGGTGGTTAGGAACTATGGCTACACCTTC.

J is TRBJ2-5 and V is TRBV28; D unresolved. V was clipped by 6 bases and J by 1 base, with 12 bases between them. Germline V lookup: CDR1 MDHEN, CDR2 SYDVKM. The CDR3 is 14 amino acids. Written as DNA, the CDR3 is TGTGCCAGCAGACCCCGCCCGGGCCAAGAGACCCAGTACTTC. As protein: CASRPRPGQETQYF.

V gene TRBV19 combines with J gene TRBJ2-6; D is unclear. Deletions cut 3 bases from V and 0 bases from J, with 9 bases between. The germline gives CDR1 LNHDA, CDR2 SQIVND (reference sequence). The CDR3 contains 16 residues. For the CDR3, the DNA is TGTGCCAGTAGTATCTTCCGATACTCTGGGGCCAACGTCCTGACTTTC. Its translation is CASSIFRYSGANVLTF.

The chain combines TRBV7-6 with TRBJ2-2; D is perhaps TRBD2 (5 bases). Germline V gene sequence: CDR1 SGHVS, CDR2 FNYEAQ. There are 15 residues in the CDR3. The V and J ends lost 5 bases and 6 bases respectively, with 16 bases between them. CDR3 in DNA: TGTGCCAGCAGCCGAGGGTCCTCGAAGGCCGGGGAGCTGTTTTTT. Translating it yields CASSRGSSKAGELFF. Full variable domain (rest looked up from reference TRBV7-6 and TRBJ2-2): GAGVSQSPRYKVTKRGQDVALRCDPISGHVSLYWYRQALGQGPEFLTYFNYEAQQDKSGLPNDRFSAERPEGSISTLTIQRTEQRDSAMYRCASSRGSSKAGELFFGEGSRLTVL.

The V and J genes are TRBV28 and TRBJ2-2, with TRBD1 matching 9 bases. Per germline, CDR1 MDHEN and CDR2 SYDVKM. The length of the CDR3 is 15 residues. J gave up 6 bases and V 2 bases, and 4 bases lay outside the gene matches. CDR3 amino acids: CASSLGTGWSGELFF. Written as DNA, the CDR3 is TGTGCCAGCAGTTTAGGGACAGGGTGGTCCGGGGAGCTGTTTTTT.

V is TRBV4-1 and J is TRBJ1-5; TRBD1 matches 9 bases. With 4 bases clipped from V and 5 bases from J, the junction kept 6 bases outside the gene matches. The germline gives CDR1 MGHRA, CDR2 YSYEKL. The CDR3 covers 15 residues. CDR3 DNA sequence: TGCGCCAGCAGCCTCACGACAGGGGGGTATCAGCCCCAGCATTTT. Its translation: CASSLTTGGYQPQHF.

The genes are TRBV4-3 and TRBJ1-2; D remains ambiguous. Germline CDR1 is LGHNA and CDR2 is YSLEER. The V end lost 0 bases, the J end lost 4 bases, and 12 bases lay between the germline ends. The CDR3 spans 15 residues. This chain's CDR3 is CASSQDRVFSYGYTF. The CDR3 DNA reads as TGCGCCAGCAGCCAAGATCGGGTTTTTAGCTATGGCTACACCTTC.

V and J are TRBV29-1 and TRBJ1-1, with 7 bases lining up with TRBD1. The V and J ends lost 6 bases and 2 bases, in that order; junction bases with no gene match: 9. The germline CDR1 and CDR2 sequences are SQVTM and ANQGSEA. This CDR3 region has 14 residues. The CDR3 region is CSVERTGGNTEAFF. As DNA, the CDR3 is TGCAGCGTGGAGAGGACAGGTGGTAACACTGAAGCTTTCTTT.

On this clone itself: Relative to the germline gene, one junction end is altered; a read error may explain this. This specimen includes other DNA sequences encoding the same CDR3. The V call is TRBV7-3, the J call TRBJ1-1, with D perhaps matching TRBD1 (6 bases). The CDR3 extends over 14 amino acids. Germline V lookup: CDR1 SGHTA, CDR2 FQGTGA. Here the CDR3 DNA reads TGTGCCAGCAGCCTAACAGGGTCGGGCACTGAAGCTTTCTTT. It encodes CASSLTGSGTEAFF.

V usage is TRBV5-1 and J usage is TRBJ1-2, with TRBD1 matching over 7 bases. The germline gives CDR1 SGHRS, CDR2 YFSETQ. The trim removed 2 bases at V and 7 bases at J, leaving 8 bases unmatched. The CDR3 is 14 residues long. CDR3 in amino acids: CASSFTGDAVGYTF. The CDR3 nucleotides are TGCGCCAGCAGCTTTACAGGGGATGCGGTTGGCTACACCTTC.

The chain has TRBV18 and TRBJ2-3; 9 bases are shared with TRBD2. The CDR3 is made up of 16 amino acids. Losses at the gene ends were 2 bases for V and 2 bases for J; bases not matched to a gene: 5. Germline lookup yields CDR1 KGHSH and CDR2 LQKENI. CDR3 DNA sequence: TGTGCCAGCTCACCAACAGCGGGGGGCGCCACAGATACGCAGTATTTT. It codes for CASSPTAGGATDTQYF.

V gene TRBV2 combines with J gene TRBJ2-3; weak D call: TRBD2 (6 bases). The CDR3 covers 15 residues. Germline CDR1 and CDR2: SNHLY and FYNNEI. V lost 9 bases, J lost 4 bases, and 20 bases lay in between. In DNA form, the CDR3 reads TGTGCCAGTATGGGGGGACTTAAACTCCCAGATACGCAGTATTTT. It translates to CASMGGLKLPDTQYF.

V is TRBV18 and J is TRBJ1-1; D remains ambiguous. Per germline, CDR1 KGHSH and CDR2 LQKENI. The CDR3 is 14 amino acids. The ends were cut back, 2 bases at V and 1 base at J, with 8 bases in the middle. CDR3 nucleotides: TGTGCCAGCTCACCAGCCGGAACGAACACTGAAGCTTTCTTT. It translates to CASSPAGTNTEAFF.

The J gene is TRBJ1-2, the V gene TRBV19; 7 bases fit TRBD1. V was pared by 9 bases and J by 5 bases, with 12 bases of the junction left unmatched. The CDR3 extends over 14 amino acids. Looked up from germline, CDR1 is LNHDA and CDR2 is SQIVND (reference sequence). The CDR3 bases are TGTGCCAGCGCCCGACAGGGCAGTGGGTATGGCTACACCTTC. Its translation: CASARQGSGYGYTF.

The chain employs TRBV27 and TRBJ1-6, with TRBD1 matching over 9 bases. The CDR3 length is 18 residues. Germline values: CDR1 MNHEY, CDR2 SMNVEV (reference sequence). With 5 bases clipped from V and 0 bases from J, the junction kept 8 bases outside the gene matches. The CDR3 is CASSINRGLGSYNSPLHF. CDR3 coding DNA: TGTGCCAGCAGTATCAACAGGGGGCTGGGCTCCTATAATTCACCCCTCCACTTT.

The chain recombines TRBV3-1 (or the pseudogene TRBV3-2) with TRBJ1-2; D gene ambiguous. From germline, CDR1 is LGHDT and CDR2 YNNKEL (reference sequence). This CDR3 contains 17 residues. V was shortened by 0 bases and J by 8 bases, with 22 bases between the two germline ends. Here the CDR3 reads CASSQDHLTTGYGGYTF. DNA of the CDR3: TGTGCCAGCAGCCAAGACCATCTCACAACGGGATATGGCGGCTACACCTTC.